This TCR beta chain was sequenced for a study of STAT5B mutations in CD4+ large granular lymphocyte leukemia. Looked up from germline, CDR1 is SGHAT and CDR2 is FQNNGV. The V gene lost 4 bases and the J gene lost 8 bases, with 18 bases spanning the gap. This CDR3 comprises 15 residues. Libraries were prepared by immunoSEQ multiplex PCR; TCRdb keeps only in-frame clonotypes and omits some of them. Of about 31,000 clones in the sample, approximately 91% are singletons; the top ten hold 0.41%. The sequencing input was CD4+ T cells from blood buffy coats. The rearrangement joins TRBV11-2 to TRBJ2-1, with TRBD2 as a possible D gene (6 bases). The receptor was derived from a human donor in good health. The CDR3 DNA reads TGTGCCAGCAGCTACCAGGGACTCCTAGGGGATGAGCAGTTCTTC. Its protein is CASSYQGLLGDEQFF.